A selection of T cell receptor beta chains follows, all from one sample in a study of CD8 T cells in ankylosing spondylitis. Each CDR3 protein is one row after TCRdb ran MiXCR on the 5' RACE reads. The sample includes tens of thousands of distinct CDR3 sequences, around 27% of them seen just once. The sample taken for sequencing was blood, either unsorted or a sorted T cell fraction (not recorded which). The receptors here all came from a male donor with ankylosing spondylitis or in good health (not recorded which). The conserved cysteine and the conserved F or W are not part of the CDR3 here.

CDR3aa: ASSAGQYYGYT
len: 11
v_gene: TRBV5-1

CDR3aa: ASSFSVGRGDSTEAF
len: 15
v_gene: TRBV5-1

CDR3aa: ACRGGTSGSMSYNEQF
len: 16
v_gene: TRBV5-1

CDR3aa: ASSFFTEAF
len: 9
v_gene: TRBV11-2

CDR3aa: ASSLIGNQETQY
len: 12
v_gene: TRBV5-1

CDR3aa: ASSLAGGFGDTQY
len: 13
v_gene: TRBV7-2

CDR3aa: ASSQEVTGGLNGYT
len: 14
v_gene: TRBV4-1

CDR3aa: ASSPTNSGRFLDTQY
len: 15
v_gene: TRBV27

CDR3aa: SATSGGAQGTDTQY
len: 14
v_gene: TRBV20-1

CDR3aa: ASSLGSGGAEDTQY
len: 14
v_gene: TRBV7-9

CDR3aa: SAGAHGLADLQETQY
len: 15
v_gene: TRBV20-1